This T cell receptor (beta chain) was sequenced in a study of blood T cells in healthy people across ages. About this clonotype itself: No antigen is known for it.

Findings and caveats of the study: Long-lived donors had more naive CD4+ cells and higher diversity than aged donors.

Alongside a J-beta primer mix, a sample-barcoded 5' primer served in a second PCR lasting 7 to 11 cycles. TCRdb re-analysed the 5' RACE reads in MiXCR, keeping a single row per CDR3 protein. This sample has fewer than 750,000 distinct CDR3 sequences; roughly 43% occur once, and the top ten carry roughly 25%. The CDR3 has 12 residues. Trimming cost V 3 bases and J 4 bases, with 5 bases left between them. CDR1 is KGHSH and CDR2 is LQKENI in the germline V gene. The origin of this receptor is a man older than 75 in good health. The chain uses TRBV18 and TRBJ2-3; D unclear. Material for sequencing was blood. The CDR3 region has the DNA TGTGCCAGCTCACCGTGGGCAGATACGCAGTATTTT. Its protein product is CASSPWADTQYF.